This T cell receptor beta chain was documented in a study of T-cell reconstitution after alpha-beta-depleted transplantation in children. Study-wide results and caveats: It was surviving recipient T cells and thymic progenitors that gave some patients high TCRbeta diversity at day 60. Fresh T-cell production supplied most of the T-cell counts and diversity seen one year after transplant. Approximately two months post-transplant, alpha-beta T cells reportedly originated from several hundred expanded graft clones.

As regards this clonotype: Its antigen is as yet unknown.

The library targeted TCRbeta and was prepared with unique molecular identifiers. Via MiXCR, TCRdb re-called the PCR reads, giving one row per CDR3 protein. The sample contains about 540,000 distinct CDR3 sequences, 25% to 30% of which appear only once. Germline assignment: CDR1 MDHEN and CDR2 SYDVKM. The CDR3 consists of 16 residues. The junction had 9 bases not matched to a gene; V was cut back by 6 bases and J by 0 bases. This TCR was sampled from a boy in the first two years of life with Wiskott-Aldrich syndrome, due to receive a stem cell transplant. This chain connects TRBV28 to TRBJ2-7, with 9 positions matching TRBD2. Source: PBMCs, taken before TCRalphabeta/CD19-depleted stem cell transplant. CDR3 region: CASRLSGSESSYEQYF. In DNA, the CDR3 is TGTGCCAGCAGACTTAGCGGGAGTGAGAGCTCCTACGAGCAGTACTTC. The full variable domain, its missing parts supplied by reference TRBV28 and TRBJ2-7, is DVKVTQSSRYLVKRTGEKVFLECVQDMDHENMFWYRQDPGLGLRLIYFSYDVKMKEKGDIPEGYSVSREKKERFSLILESASTNQTSMYLCASRLSGSESSYEQYFGPGTRLTVT.